One sample yielded the 8 T cell receptor beta chains listed below, sequenced in a study of CD8 T cells in ankylosing spondylitis. TCRdb used MiXCR to reprocess the 5' RACE reads, holding one entry per CDR3 protein. The sample has roughly 200,000 distinct CDR3 sequences, roughly 13% seen once. The sequencing sample was made of blood, either unsorted or a sorted T cell fraction (not recorded which). The receptor set was obtained from a male donor with ankylosing spondylitis or in good health (not recorded which).

This clonotype was seen many times. The V call is TRBV7-8, the J call TRBJ2-4, with 10 bases identical to TRBD1. V shed 2 bases, J shed 7 bases, and the junction held 2 bases outside the gene matches. Looked up from germline, CDR1 is SGHVS and CDR2 is FQNEAQ. This CDR3 has 14 amino acids. The CDR3 DNA reads as TGTGCCAGCAGCTTATGGGGACAGGGGAACATTCAGTACTTC. Translation gives CASSLWGQGNIQYF.

The rearrangement uses TRBV24-1 and TRBJ2-7; 8 bases match TRBD1. The V segment lost 4 bases and the J segment 3 bases; nucleotides outside the gene matches: 10. The germline CDR1 and CDR2 sequences are KGHDR and SFDVKD. CDR3 size: 16 residues. CDR3 in DNA: TGTGCCACCAGTGACTTCAGTATCAGGGGGCGCTACGAGCAGTACTTC. It codes for CATSDFSIRGRYEQYF.

The chain uses TRBV5-6 and TRBJ2-3; TRBD2 matches 8 bases. The CDR3 loop spans 16 amino acids. V was pared by 4 bases and J by 2 bases, with 9 bases of the junction left unmatched. The germline V gene encodes CDR1 SGHDT and CDR2 YYEEEE. The CDR3 DNA reads TGTGCCAGCAGCCCGGGGGGGGGGCCTTACACAGATACGCAGTATTTT. It codes for CASSPGGGPYTDTQYF.

The chain carries TRBV7-9 and TRBJ1-1; no clear D gene. The germline CDR1 and CDR2 sequences are SEHNR and FQNEAQ (reference sequence). The CDR3 runs to 14 residues. V gave up 1 base and J gave up 6 bases, with 12 bases separating them. This CDR3 is CASSLVSSRSEAFF. In DNA form, the CDR3 reads TGTGCCAGCAGCTTAGTTTCCAGTAGGTCTGAAGCTTTCTTT.

The sample holds a few counts of this clonotype. The gene calls are TRBV24-1 and TRBJ2-2; tentative D call: TRBD2 (7 bases). Germline V gene lookup returns CDR1 KGHDR and CDR2 SFDVKD. The V gene lost 10 bases and the J gene lost 6 bases, with 14 bases spanning the gap. The CDR3 contains 13 residues. The CDR3 DNA sequence: TGTGCCACTTCCCCGGGGGGCCCCGGGGAGCTGTTTTTT. It yields the protein CATSPGGPGELFF.

This clonotype was seen a handful of times. The chain recombines TRBV27 with TRBJ2-3; 8 nucleotides align to TRBD2. This CDR3 is 17 amino acids long. After removal of 2 bases from V and 0 bases from J, the junction contained 7 bases not matched to a gene. Germline V gene sequence: CDR1 MNHEY, CDR2 SMNVEV (reference sequence). Written as DNA, the CDR3 is TGTGCCAGCAGTTTAGCGGGGGGCTTCACTAGCACAGATACGCAGTATTTT. It is translated as CASSLAGGFTSTDTQYF.

The chain links TRBV9 to TRBJ2-1; D not certain. Per germline, CDR1 SGDLS and CDR2 YYNGEE. V gave up 1 base and J gave up 4 bases, with 12 bases separating them. The CDR3 length is 15 residues. This CDR3 reads CASSVTTPLYNEQFF. The CDR3 DNA is TGTGCCAGCAGCGTAACCACTCCGTTATACAATGAGCAGTTCTTC.

This clonotype was counted a few times. The chain employs TRBV18 and TRBJ2-7, with 7 positions matching TRBD1. There are 14 residues in the CDR3. The trim removed 7 bases at V and 1 base at J, leaving 7 bases unmatched. Germline CDR1 KGHSH, CDR2 LQKENI. CDR3 bases: TGTGCCAGCTTGAATCCGGGACAGTCCTACGAGCAGTACTTC. Amino acids: CASLNPGQSYEQYF. Together with reference TRBV18 and TRBJ2-7, the CDR3 gives the full variable domain: NAGVMQNPRHLVRRRGQEARLRCSPMKGHSHVYWYRQLPEEGLKFMVYLQKENIIDESGMPKERFSAEFPKEGPSILRIQQVVRGDSAAYFCASLNPGQSYEQYFGPGTRLTVT.